Below, one T cell receptor beta chain is given with its context. Its antigen is unknown. V was shortened by 0 bases and J by 2 bases, with 15 bases between the two germline ends. The CDR3 is made up of 17 amino acids. This sample stems from a study of cytomegalovirus exposure and HLA in healthy donors. Study-level background: From HLA-typed donors, an early data release held about 85 million unique TCRs.

It was with 60 Vbeta and 13 Jbeta primers that the PCR ran. Original analysis: A later analysis counted 65 million to 95 million unique TCR beta chains, some 10 million shared. This table comes from immunoSEQ multiplex PCR, and its TCRdb copy is limited to in-frame clones, with some not included. For V, J and clone size, that table is used; D and trimming come from the DNA. Altogether approximately 140,000 clones are present, roughly 66% being singletons, with the ten largest covering 6.5%. Study-level points and caveats: In vitro checks showed that a few CMV-associated chains really do target CMV antigens. On later analysis, the bulk of CMV-associated TCR beta chains appeared to be HLA-restricted.

The sample was PBMCs. This chain links TRBV23-1 with TRBJ2-3; a possible D gene is TRBD2 (6 bases). TRBV23-1 is labeled an ORF, and its function is uncertain. The sequence was obtained from a woman aged 55-70 years in good health and CMV-seronegative. The CDR3 loop reads CASSQSCERVHTDTQYF. CDR3 DNA: TGCGCCAGCAGTCAATCTTGCGAGCGGGTGCACACAGATACGCAGTATTTT.